The present entry profiles one T cell receptor beta chain with its context. This specimen comes from a study of control samples from healthy donors and cancer patients. Produced via immunoSEQ multiplex PCR; TCRdb's table is partial and in-frame only. The sample lists more than 65,000 clones; over 85% were seen once. The germline V and J ends were trimmed by 3 bases and 2 bases, with 18 bases remaining between them. Germline CDR1 and CDR2: SGHDT and YYEEEE. This CDR3 has 16 residues. Sequenced sample: PBMCs. The V gene is TRBV5-6, the J gene TRBJ2-7; D is possibly TRBD1 (5 bases). This clonotype originated in a woman aged 55-70 years with head and neck cancer. CDR3 region: CASSSLGAGLTYEQYF. CDR3 DNA sequence: TGTGCCAGCAGCTCCCTTGGGGCAGGGCTTACCTACGAGCAGTACTTC.